This T cell receptor beta chain was sequenced in a study of cytomegalovirus exposure and HLA in healthy donors. Trimming removed 2 bases at V and 2 bases at J, with 8 bases between. Per the germline V gene, CDR1 is SGDLS and CDR2 is YYNGEE. This CDR3 region has 13 residues. This clone came up a few times. A multiplex PCR was run with 60 Vbeta primers and 13 Jbeta primers. Measured with immunoSEQ multiplex PCR; TCRdb has only the in-frame clones, and not every one. The table lists some 70,000 clones, approximately 70% of them singletons. Material for sequencing was PBMCs. The chain combines TRBV9 with TRBJ2-7; D may be TRBD2 (6 bases). The origin of this receptor is a male donor in good health and CMV-seropositive. The CDR3 DNA reads TGTGCCAGCAGCGTTGGAGGGCCCTACGAGCAGTACTTC. Translating gives CASSVGGPYEQYF.